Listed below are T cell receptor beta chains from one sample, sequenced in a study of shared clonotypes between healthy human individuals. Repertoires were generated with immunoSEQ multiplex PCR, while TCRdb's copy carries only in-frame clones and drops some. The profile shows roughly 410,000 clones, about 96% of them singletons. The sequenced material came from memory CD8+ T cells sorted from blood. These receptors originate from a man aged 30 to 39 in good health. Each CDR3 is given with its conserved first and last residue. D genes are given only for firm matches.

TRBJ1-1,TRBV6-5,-,TGTGCCAGCAGTTACTCGGTTGGGACGGCGAACACTGAAGCTTTCTTT,CASSYSVGTANTEAFF
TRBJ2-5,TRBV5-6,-,TGTGCCAGCAGCTTGGAGCTACAAGAGACCCAGTACTTC,CASSLELQETQYF
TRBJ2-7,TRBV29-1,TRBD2,TGCAGCGTGGGCGTTTCGTGGGGGATTCTAGCGGGAGGTGGCGAGCAGTACTTC,CSVGVSWGILAGGGEQYF
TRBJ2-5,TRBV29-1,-,TGCAGCGTTAGACAGGTTGAGACCCAGTACTTC,CSVRQVETQYF
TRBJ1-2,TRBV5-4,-,TGTGCCAGCACCTTTGGGGGCGGAGAATTCCTCTTC,CASTFGGGEFLF
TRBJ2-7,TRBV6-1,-,TGTGCCAGCAGTGATCGGCTCCTCTACGAGCAGTACTTC,CASSDRLLYEQYF
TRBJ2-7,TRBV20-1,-,TGCAGTGCTAGACAGGGCCCCGAGCAGTACTTC,CSARQGPEQYF
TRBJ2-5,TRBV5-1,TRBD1,TGCGCCAGCAGCGGACAGGGAGTAGCGTACCGAGAGACCCAGTACTTC,CASSGQGVAYRETQYF
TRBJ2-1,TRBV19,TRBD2,TGTGCCAGTAGTTCTCATGGGACTAGCGGGAGTCAGAGCTCCTACAATGAGCAGTTCTTC,CASSSHGTSGSQSSYNEQFF
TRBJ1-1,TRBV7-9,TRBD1,TGTGCCAGCAGCTTAGCCCAGACAGGGGGAACTGAAGCTTTCTTT,CASSLAQTGGTEAFF
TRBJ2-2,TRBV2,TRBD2,TGTGCCAGCACGGGGGGAGTAGGGACCGGGGAGCTGTTTTTT,CASTGGVGTGELFF
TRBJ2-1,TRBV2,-,TGTGCCAGCAGCCGGGACTCGTCGGGGATGGATGAGCAGTTCTTC,CASSRDSSGMDEQFF
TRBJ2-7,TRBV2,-,TGTGCCAGCAGTGACTACGAGCAGTACTTC,CASSDYEQYF
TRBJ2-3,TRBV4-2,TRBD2,TGTGCCAGCAGCCAAGAGACTAGCGGGAAAGATACGCAGTATTTT,CASSQETSGKDTQYF
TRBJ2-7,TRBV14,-,TGTGCCAGCAGCAGTGACGAGCAGTACTTC,CASSSDEQYF